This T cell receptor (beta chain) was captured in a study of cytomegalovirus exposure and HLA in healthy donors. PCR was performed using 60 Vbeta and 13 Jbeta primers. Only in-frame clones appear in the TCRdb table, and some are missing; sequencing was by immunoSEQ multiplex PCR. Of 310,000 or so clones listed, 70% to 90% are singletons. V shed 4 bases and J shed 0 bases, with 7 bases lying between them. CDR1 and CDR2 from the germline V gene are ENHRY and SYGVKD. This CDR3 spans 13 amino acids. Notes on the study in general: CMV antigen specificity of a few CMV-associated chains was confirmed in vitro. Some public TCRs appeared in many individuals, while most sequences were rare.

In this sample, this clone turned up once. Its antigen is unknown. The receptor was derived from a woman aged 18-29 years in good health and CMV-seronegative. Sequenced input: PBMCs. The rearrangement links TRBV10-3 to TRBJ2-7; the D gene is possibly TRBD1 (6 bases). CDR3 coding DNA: TGTGCCATCAGTGGGACAGTCTCCTACGAGCAGTACTTC. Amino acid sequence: CAISGTVSYEQYF.